The clone carrying this T cell receptor (beta chain) was observed a few times. Its antigen is not known. 5'RACE primed at constant segments yielded TCR alpha and TCR beta cDNA libraries bearing sample barcodes and UMIs. From the 5' RACE reads, TCRdb called clonotypes with MiXCR, one entry per CDR3 protein. Of around 310,000 distinct CDR3 sequences in the sample, approximately 15% were seen once. This sample was taken from a study of T-cell memory formation after mild COVID-19. General observations from the study: Later expanders leaned CD4+, whereas day 15 to 85 contracting clones were balanced CD4/CD8. For contracting clones, CD4+ ones sat mainly in CM and EM, CD8+ in EMRA.

The length of the CDR3 is 15 residues. With 6 bases clipped from V and 7 bases from J, the junction kept 13 bases outside the gene matches. Germline CDR1 is SEHNR and CDR2 is FQNEAQ (reference sequence). The V gene is TRBV7-9, the J gene TRBJ2-7; 9 bases line up with TRBD2. The sequence came from a man aged 18-30 years who had mild COVID-19 (a few samples of this study predate the infection). Cell type and time point are not known. Material: PBMCs or a T cell subset sorted from them (not recorded which). The CDR3 loop reads CASRPSQRGATEQYF. CDR3 coding DNA: TGTGCCAGCAGACCCTCGCAGCGGGGGGCAACAGAGCAGTACTTC. The full variable domain, in which reference TRBV7-9 and TRBJ2-7 provide the parts outside the CDR3, is DTGVSQNPRHKITKRGQNVTFRCDPISEHNRLYWYRQTLGQGPEFLTYFQNEAQLEKSRLLSDRFSAERPKGSFSTLEIQRTEQGDSAMYLCASRPSQRGATEQYFGPGTRLTVT.